These 12 T cell receptor beta chains came from one sample sequenced in a study of CXCR4 blockade with PD-1 therapy in pancreatic cancer. Method: immunoSEQ multiplex PCR; TCRdb's copy keeps in-frame clones and lacks some. The sample shows about 8,100 clones, 50% to 75% of them seen only once. The sample was tumor tissue. These receptors were taken from a human donor with pancreatic ductal adenocarcinoma.

The chain has TRBV10-2 and TRBJ2-3; D call uncertain. The germline V and J ends were trimmed by 6 bases and 2 bases, with 12 bases remaining between them. Germline CDR1 and CDR2: WSHSY and SAAADI. The CDR3 consists of 14 residues. The CDR3 DNA reads as TGCGCCAGCAGGGGTGGGGTTAACACAGATACGCAGTATTTT. Its protein product is CASRGGVNTDTQYF.

The V call is TRBV2, the J call TRBJ2-2, with TRBD1 matching over 7 bases. J gave up 6 bases and V 6 bases, and 19 bases lay outside the gene matches. Germline lookup yields CDR1 SNHLY and CDR2 FYNNEI. The CDR3 spans 18 residues. The CDR3 nucleotides are TGTGCCAGCAGCTTATGGGGAAGGCAGACAGGGTTCGCCGGGGAGCTGTTTTTT. Protein product: CASSLWGRQTGFAGELFF.

On this clone: The conserved closing phenylalanine or tryptophan is absent in this CDR3, likely reflecting a read error. Because the CDR3's place on the DNA is in doubt, the DNA is left out and the CDR3 is given as listed by TCRdb. This chain joins TRBV18 and TRBJ2-7; the table gives TRBD2 as D, unverified against the DNA. Germline V gene lookup returns CDR1 KGHSH and CDR2 LQKENI. The CDR3 is 14 amino acids in total, end residues counted. CDR3 sequence reads: CASSQTLSSGEHLM.

The chain employs TRBV28 and TRBJ2-4; D might be TRBD1 or TRBD2, each matching 6 bases. Trimming left V 3 bases short and J 1 base short, with 19 bases between. This CDR3 spans 18 amino acids. Per germline, CDR1 MDHEN and CDR2 SYDVKM. CDR3 bases: TGTGCCAGCAGTTTCCGAGTGGTGAGGGGGGCTGCCAAAAACATTCAGTACTTC. This gives the protein CASSFRVVRGAAKNIQYF.

This sequence joins TRBV6-8 and TRBJ2-2; D remains ambiguous. The V end lost 1 base, the J end lost 6 bases, and 3 bases lay between the germline ends. Germline CDR1 MNHGY, CDR2 SAAAGT. The CDR3 has 12 residues. The CDR3 DNA follows: TGTGCCAGCAGTTACTTATCCGGGGAGCTGTTTTTT. Encoded protein: CASSYLSGELFF.

This clone was detected a few times. The chain links TRBV5-1 to TRBJ1-1, with TRBD1 matching 10 bases. Losses at the gene ends were 0 bases for V and 4 bases for J; bases not matched to a gene: 9. The CDR3 runs to 17 residues. CDR1 and CDR2 (germline): SGHRS, YFSETQ. The CDR3 DNA reads as TGCGCCAGCAGCTTGGGAGGGACAGGGGTGTTCGGCACTGAAGCTTTCTTT. Residues: CASSLGGTGVFGTEAFF. Filled out from reference TRBV5-1 and TRBJ1-1, the complete variable domain reads KAGVTQTPRYLIKTRGQQVTLSCSPISGHRSVSWYQQTPGQGLQFLFEYFSETQRNKGNFPGRFSGRQFSNSRSEMNVSTLELGDSALYLCASSLGGTGVFGTEAFFGQGTRLTVV.

This chain connects TRBV19 to TRBJ2-5; D unclear. The CDR3 is 14 residues long. In germline, CDR1 is LNHDA, CDR2 SQIVND (reference sequence). The V and J ends lost 3 bases and 3 bases respectively, with 11 bases between them. The CDR3 is CASSILGGEETQYF. CDR3 in DNA: TGTGCCAGTAGTATCTTGGGTGGGGAAGAGACCCAGTACTTC.

The rearrangement joins TRBV14 to TRBJ2-2, with D uncertain. From germline, CDR1 is SGHDN and CDR2 FVKESK. The length of the CDR3 is 14 residues. Trimming cost V 4 bases and J 11 bases, with 17 bases left between them. In DNA, the CDR3 is TGTGCCAGCAGCCGCCTCGACTGGGCCAGTGAGCTGTTTTTT. It is translated as CASSRLDWASELFF.

This rearrangement joins TRBV6-8 to TRBJ2-3; D gene uncertain. CDR1 MNHGY and CDR2 SAAAGT come from the germline V gene. The V end was cut by 4 bases, the J end by 6 bases, with 8 bases between. The CDR3 consists of 12 residues. The CDR3 reads CASSLGIDTQYF. The CDR3 nucleotides read TGTGCCAGCAGTTTGGGAATCGATACGCAGTATTTT.

This sequence joins TRBV11-3 and TRBJ2-7; D gene ambiguous. CDR3 length: 14 amino acids. From germline, CDR1 is SGHNT and CDR2 YENEEA. Trimming removed 3 bases at V and 1 base at J, with 10 bases between. This CDR3 is CASSLSQSSYEQYF. CDR3 in DNA: TGTGCCAGCAGCTTGTCCCAGTCATCCTACGAGCAGTACTTC.

V usage is TRBV6-8 and J usage is TRBJ1-3; D is perhaps TRBD1 (5 bases). Germline loops: CDR1 MNHGY, CDR2 SAAAGT. The CDR3 loop spans 16 amino acids. Trimming pared 6 bases from V and 3 bases from J, leaving 18 bases between. As DNA, the CDR3 is TGTGCCAGCAGGACCCCGAGCAGGGAAATTGGAAACACCATATATTTT. Residues: CASRTPSREIGNTIYF.

This clone has just a few counts. The chain has TRBV29-1 and TRBJ2-1, with 15 bases lining up with TRBD2. Germline V lookup: CDR1 SQVTM, CDR2 ANQGSEA. Trimming removed 6 bases from V and 9 bases from J; junction bases left unmatched: 6. There are 14 residues in the CDR3. Here the CDR3 DNA reads TGCAGCGTCCGGACTAGCGGGAGGGGGGGTGAGCAGTTCTTC. It translates to CSVRTSGRGGEQFF.